What follows are 12 T cell receptor beta chains derived from one specimen sequenced in a study of blood T cell repertoires in COVID-19. Using immunoSEQ multiplex PCR, the repertoire was profiled, and TCRdb retains in-frame clones only, with some absent. The table shows about 120,000 clones, with around four fifths occurring only once. What was sequenced was peripheral blood. The receptors stem from a man between 65 and 80 years old with active or convalescent COVID-19.

J is TRBJ2-7 and V is TRBV5-3, with a weak D call TRBD1 (5 bases). TRBV5-3 belongs to the ORF category, with a function that is uncertain. Trimming shortened V by 0 bases and J by 4 bases, and 17 bases separated the two germline ends. This CDR3 has 16 residues. The CDR3 bases are TGTGCCAGAAGCTTGGCCTCAGGGATTCATTATTACGAGCAGTACTTC. It yields the protein CARSLASGIHYYEQYF.

The chain combines TRBV4-3 with TRBJ1-2, with 8 bases that match TRBD1. The CDR3 is 16 amino acids. CDR1 is LGHNA, CDR2 YSLEER, per germline. The ends lost 0 bases at V and 5 bases at J; junction bases unmatched: 8. In nucleotides, the CDR3 is TGCGCCAGCAGCCAAGATGGTACAGGGGGATTGTATGGCTACACCTTC. Protein sequence: CASSQDGTGGLYGYTF.

The V gene is TRBV19, the J gene TRBJ1-2, with 9 bases lining up with TRBD1. J gave up 7 bases and V 8 bases, and 11 bases lay outside the gene matches. CDR1 and CDR2 from the germline V gene are LNHDA and SQIVND (reference sequence). CDR3 length equals 14 residues. CDR3 sequence (DNA): TGTGCCAGTGAAACAGGGGGCACCGGGAGTGGCTACACCTTC. Translating gives CASETGGTGSGYTF. Looking up the rest from reference TRBV19 and TRBJ1-2 gives the full variable domain: DGGITQSPKYLFRKEGQNVTLSCEQNLNHDAMYWYRQDPGQGLRLIYYSQIVNDFQKGDIAEGYSVSREKKESFPLTVTSAQKNPTAFYLCASETGGTGSGYTFGSGTRLTVV.

This clone appeared a few times. The V gene is TRBV23-1, the J gene TRBJ2-1, with a tentative D call TRBD1 (6 bases). TRBV23-1 is an ORF for which the function is uncertain. The CDR3 totals 15 residues. Trimming stripped 1 base from V and 8 bases from J, with 15 bases between. CDR3 region: CASSQLRARGDEQFF. CDR3 bases: TGCGCCAGCAGTCAATTGAGGGCCAGGGGCGATGAGCAGTTCTTC.

V usage is TRBV10-3 and J usage is TRBJ1-4; D call uncertain. The CDR3 runs to 8 residues. Trimming pared 10 bases from V and 11 bases from J, leaving 5 bases between. CDR1 and CDR2 from the germline V gene are ENHRY and SYGVKD. CDR3: CANGKLFF. CDR3 bases: TGTGCCAACGGGAAACTGTTTTTT.

The chain is built from TRBV3-1 (or the pseudogene TRBV3-2) and TRBJ2-2; TRBD2 aligns across 11 bases. Germline V lookup: CDR1 LGHDT, CDR2 YNNKEL (reference sequence). The CDR3 totals 16 residues. V was clipped by 3 bases and J by 6 bases; unmatched bases: 6. CDR3 bases: TGTGCCAGCAGCCATACTAGCGGGAGAAAGGCCGGGGAGCTGTTTTTT. It specifies CASSHTSGRKAGELFF.

This CDR3 is CASSPTGPNTEAFF. CDR3 DNA: TGTGCCAGCAGTCCCACAGGACCGAACACTGAAGCTTTCTTT. The V and J genes are TRBV6-5 and TRBJ1-1; D possibly corresponds to TRBD1 (5 bases). CDR1 is MNHEY and CDR2 is SVGAGI in the germline V gene. The CDR3 runs 14 residues. V lost 5 bases and J 1 base, leaving 11 bases between the germline ends.

The genes are TRBV15 and TRBJ2-2; the match to TRBD2 covers 8 bases. The V gene end was trimmed by 0 bases and the J gene end by 7 bases; junction bases not matched to a gene: 4. The V gene's germline CDR1 is LNHNV and CDR2 YYDKDF (reference sequence). The length of the CDR3 is 15 residues. The CDR3 sequence is CATSRDLTSGGELFF. In DNA, the CDR3 is TGTGCCACCAGCAGAGATCTAACTAGCGGCGGGGAGCTGTTTTTT.

The chain couples TRBV7-2 to TRBJ2-1; no clear D gene. V was trimmed by 0 bases and J by 5 bases, leaving 14 bases between them. Per the germline V gene, CDR1 is SGHTA and CDR2 is FQGNSA. The length of the CDR3 is 16 residues. The CDR3, as DNA: TGTGCCAGCAGCTTAGCGGGCTCCCGTACCAACAATGAGCAGTTCTTC. This translates into CASSLAGSRTNNEQFF.

The chain employs TRBV3-1 (or the pseudogene TRBV3-2) and TRBJ1-1; 10 nucleotides line up with TRBD1. Losses at the gene ends were 6 bases for V and 4 bases for J; bases not matched to a gene: 14. CDR3 size: 17 residues. From germline, CDR1 is LGHDT and CDR2 YNNKEL (reference sequence). Written as DNA, the CDR3 is TGTGCCAGCAGGCACGGGCCGAGACAGGGGGCGACCACTGAAGCTTTCTTT. Translation gives CASRHGPRQGATTEAFF.

A single count supports this clone. The rearrangement joins TRBV18 to TRBJ1-6; 9 nucleotides agree with TRBD1. V shed 1 base, J shed 1 base, and the junction held 8 bases outside the gene matches. Germline CDR1 and CDR2: KGHSH and LQKENI. This CDR3 region has 19 residues. The DNA for the CDR3 is TGTGCCAGCTCACCACGGAGCACAGGGGGCTTGTCCTATAATTCACCCCTCCACTTT. It specifies CASSPRSTGGLSYNSPLHF.

The V and J genes are TRBV7-3 and TRBJ2-7, with D tentatively TRBD2 (6 bases). Per the germline V gene, CDR1 is SGHTA and CDR2 is FQGTGA. The V end was cut by 2 bases, the J end by 3 bases, with 11 bases between. The CDR3 length is 14 residues. In DNA, the CDR3 is TGTGCCAGCAGCTTAGGGGTTAGCGGCTACGAGCAGTACTTC. Its translation: CASSLGVSGYEQYF.